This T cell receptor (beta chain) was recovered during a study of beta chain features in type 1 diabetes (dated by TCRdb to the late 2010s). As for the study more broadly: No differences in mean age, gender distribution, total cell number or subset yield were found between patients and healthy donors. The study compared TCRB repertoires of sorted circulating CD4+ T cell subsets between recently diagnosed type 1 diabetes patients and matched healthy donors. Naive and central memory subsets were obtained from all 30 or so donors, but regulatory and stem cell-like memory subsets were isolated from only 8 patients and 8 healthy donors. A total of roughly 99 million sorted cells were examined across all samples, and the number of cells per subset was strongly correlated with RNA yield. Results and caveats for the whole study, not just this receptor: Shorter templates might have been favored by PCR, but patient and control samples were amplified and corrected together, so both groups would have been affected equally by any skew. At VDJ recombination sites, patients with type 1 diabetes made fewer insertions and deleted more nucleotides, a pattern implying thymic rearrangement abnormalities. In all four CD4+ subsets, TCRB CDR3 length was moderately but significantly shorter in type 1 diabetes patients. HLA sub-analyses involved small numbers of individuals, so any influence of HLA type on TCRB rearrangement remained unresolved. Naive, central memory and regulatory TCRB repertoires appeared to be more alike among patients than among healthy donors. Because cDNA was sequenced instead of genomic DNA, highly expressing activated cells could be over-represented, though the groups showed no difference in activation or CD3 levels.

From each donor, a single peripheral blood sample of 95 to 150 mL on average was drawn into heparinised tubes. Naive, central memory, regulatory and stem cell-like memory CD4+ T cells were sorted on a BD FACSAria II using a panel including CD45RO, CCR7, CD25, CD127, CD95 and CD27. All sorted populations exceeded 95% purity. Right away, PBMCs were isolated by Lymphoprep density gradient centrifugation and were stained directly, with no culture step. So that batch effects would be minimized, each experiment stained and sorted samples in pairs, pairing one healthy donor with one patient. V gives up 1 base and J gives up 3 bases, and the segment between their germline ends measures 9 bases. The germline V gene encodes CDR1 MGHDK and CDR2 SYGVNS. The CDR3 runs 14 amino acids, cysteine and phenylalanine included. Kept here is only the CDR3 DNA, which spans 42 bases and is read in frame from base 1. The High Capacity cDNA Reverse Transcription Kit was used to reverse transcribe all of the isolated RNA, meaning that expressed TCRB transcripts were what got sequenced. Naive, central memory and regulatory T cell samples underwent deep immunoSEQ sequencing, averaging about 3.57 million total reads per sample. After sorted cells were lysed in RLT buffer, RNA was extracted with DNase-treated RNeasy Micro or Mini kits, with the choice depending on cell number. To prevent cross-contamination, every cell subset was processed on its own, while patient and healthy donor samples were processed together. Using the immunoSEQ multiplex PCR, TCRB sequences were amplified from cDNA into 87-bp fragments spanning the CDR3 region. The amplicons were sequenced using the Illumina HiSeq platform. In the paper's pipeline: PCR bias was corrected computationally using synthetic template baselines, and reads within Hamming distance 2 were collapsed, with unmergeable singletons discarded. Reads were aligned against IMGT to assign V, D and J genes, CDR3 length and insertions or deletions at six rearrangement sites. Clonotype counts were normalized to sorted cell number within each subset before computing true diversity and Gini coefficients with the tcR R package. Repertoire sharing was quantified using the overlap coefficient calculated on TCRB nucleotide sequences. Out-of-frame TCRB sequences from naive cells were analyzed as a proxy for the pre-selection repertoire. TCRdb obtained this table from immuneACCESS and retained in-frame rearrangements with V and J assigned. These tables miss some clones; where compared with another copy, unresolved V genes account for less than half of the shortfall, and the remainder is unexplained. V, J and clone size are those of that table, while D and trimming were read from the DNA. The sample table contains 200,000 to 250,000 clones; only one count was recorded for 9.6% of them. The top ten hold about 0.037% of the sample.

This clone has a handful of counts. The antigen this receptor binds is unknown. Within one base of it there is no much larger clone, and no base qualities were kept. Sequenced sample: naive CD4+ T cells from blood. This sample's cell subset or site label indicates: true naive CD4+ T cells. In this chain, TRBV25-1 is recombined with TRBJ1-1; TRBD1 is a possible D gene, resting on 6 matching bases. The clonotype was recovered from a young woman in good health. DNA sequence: TGTGCCAGCAGTGAATTTAACAGGGACACTGAAGCTTTCTTT. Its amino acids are CASSEFNRDTEAFF.